This T cell receptor beta chain was captured by sequencing in a study of molecular identifiers for immune sequencing clone quantification. CDR3 length: 15 amino acids. Germline CDR1 is LGHNT and CDR2 is FRNRAP. Losses at the gene ends were 5 bases for V and 8 bases for J; bases not matched to a gene: 13. Study-wide points: Spiked Jurkat TCR RNA originating from one cell could reportedly be identified amid 850,000 to 1,000,000 naive cells.

Naive CD8 T cells underwent sorting with the CD8+CD4-CCR7+CD45RA+ definition. Bulk TCR library preparation followed previously described methods with listed TCR primers. TCRdb recomputed calls from the PCR reads with MiXCR, one row per CDR3 protein. Seen here are roughly 65,000 distinct CDR3 sequences, around a sixth observed once, and the top ten hold over 1.2%. In regard to this clonotype: Its matching antigen is unknown.

J is TRBJ2-7 and V is TRBV12-5; 9 bases map to TRBD1. Material: naive CD8+ T cells from blood, with Jurkat cell RNA spiked in. The subset: FACS-sorted CD8+CD4-CCR7+CD45RA+ naive T cells. The clonotype comes from a human donor in good health. Some libraries in this study had Jurkat cell RNA spiked in. The CDR3: CASGPPGTGWVQQYF. The DNA of the CDR3 is TGTGCTAGTGGTCCCCCCGGGACAGGGTGGGTCCAGCAGTACTTC.